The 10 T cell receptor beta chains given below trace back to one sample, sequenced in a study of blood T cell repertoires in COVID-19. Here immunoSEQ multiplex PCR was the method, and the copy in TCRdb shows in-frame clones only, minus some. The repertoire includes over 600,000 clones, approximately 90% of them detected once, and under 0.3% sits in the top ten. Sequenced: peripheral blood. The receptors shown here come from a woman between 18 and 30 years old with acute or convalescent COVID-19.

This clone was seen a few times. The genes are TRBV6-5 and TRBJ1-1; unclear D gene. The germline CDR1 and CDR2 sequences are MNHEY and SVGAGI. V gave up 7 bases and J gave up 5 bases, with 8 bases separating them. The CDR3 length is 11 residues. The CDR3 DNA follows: TGTGCCAGCATAGGCAGGACTGAAGCTTTCTTT. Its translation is CASIGRTEAFF.

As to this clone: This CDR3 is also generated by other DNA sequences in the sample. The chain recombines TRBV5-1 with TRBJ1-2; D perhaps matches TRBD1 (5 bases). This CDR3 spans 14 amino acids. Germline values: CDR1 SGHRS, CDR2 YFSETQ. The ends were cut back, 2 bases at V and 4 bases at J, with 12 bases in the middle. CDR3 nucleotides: TGCGCCAGCAGCTTATCACCGGGGGGCTATGGCTACACCTTC. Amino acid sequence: CASSLSPGGYGYTF.

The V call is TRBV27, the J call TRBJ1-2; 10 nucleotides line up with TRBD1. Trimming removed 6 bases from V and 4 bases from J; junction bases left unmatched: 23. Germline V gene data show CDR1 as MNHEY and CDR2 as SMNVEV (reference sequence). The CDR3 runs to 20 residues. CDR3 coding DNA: TGTGCCAGCAGCCCCCTCAGACCGGGGACAGGGGCCACCCGTACCTATGGCTACACCTTC. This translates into CASSPLRPGTGATRTYGYTF.

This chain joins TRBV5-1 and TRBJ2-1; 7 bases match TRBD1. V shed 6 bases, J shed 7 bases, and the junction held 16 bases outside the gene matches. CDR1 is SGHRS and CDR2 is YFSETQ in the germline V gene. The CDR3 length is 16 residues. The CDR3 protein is CASTSEIRGPGNEQFF. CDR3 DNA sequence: TGCGCCAGCACTTCGGAGATAAGGGGGCCAGGGAATGAGCAGTTCTTC.

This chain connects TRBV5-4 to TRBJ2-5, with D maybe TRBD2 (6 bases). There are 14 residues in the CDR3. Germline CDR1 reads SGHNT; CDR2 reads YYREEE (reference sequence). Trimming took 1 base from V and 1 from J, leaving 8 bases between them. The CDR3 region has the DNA TGTGCCAGCAGCTTGCGGGAGCTCCAAGAGACCCAGTACTTC. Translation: CASSLRELQETQYF. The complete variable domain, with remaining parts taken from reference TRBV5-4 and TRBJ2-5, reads ETGVTQSPTHLIKTRGQQVTLRCSSQSGHNTVSWYQQALGQGPQFIFQYYREEENGRGNFPPRFSGLQFPNYSSELNVNALELDDSALYLCASSLRELQETQYFGPGTRLLVL.

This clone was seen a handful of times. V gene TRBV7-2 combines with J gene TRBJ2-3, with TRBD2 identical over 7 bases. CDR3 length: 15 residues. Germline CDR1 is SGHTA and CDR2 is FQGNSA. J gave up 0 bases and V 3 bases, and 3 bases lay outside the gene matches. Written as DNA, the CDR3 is TGTGCCAGCAGCTTCGGGACTACTAGCACAGATACGCAGTATTTT. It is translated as CASSFGTTSTDTQYF.

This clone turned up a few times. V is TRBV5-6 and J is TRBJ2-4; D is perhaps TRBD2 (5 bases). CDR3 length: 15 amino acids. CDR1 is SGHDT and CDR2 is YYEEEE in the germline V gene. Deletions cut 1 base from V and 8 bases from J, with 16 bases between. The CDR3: CASSLRTRDRDIQYF. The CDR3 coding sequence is TGTGCCAGCAGCTTGAGGACTCGCGATAGGGACATTCAGTACTTC.

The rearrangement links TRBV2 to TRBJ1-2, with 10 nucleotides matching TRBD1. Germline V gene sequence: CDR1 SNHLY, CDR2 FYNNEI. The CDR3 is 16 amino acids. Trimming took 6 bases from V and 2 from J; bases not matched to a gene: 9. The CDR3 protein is CASRSPQTGGNYGYTF. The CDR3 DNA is TGTGCCAGCAGATCTCCCCAGACAGGGGGCAACTATGGCTACACCTTC.

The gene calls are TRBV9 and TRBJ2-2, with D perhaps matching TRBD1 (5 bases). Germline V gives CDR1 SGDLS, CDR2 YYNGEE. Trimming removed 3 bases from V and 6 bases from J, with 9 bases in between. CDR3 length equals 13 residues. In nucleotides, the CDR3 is TGTGCCAGCAGCGGACAGTCGCCCGGGGAGCTGTTTTTT. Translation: CASSGQSPGELFF.

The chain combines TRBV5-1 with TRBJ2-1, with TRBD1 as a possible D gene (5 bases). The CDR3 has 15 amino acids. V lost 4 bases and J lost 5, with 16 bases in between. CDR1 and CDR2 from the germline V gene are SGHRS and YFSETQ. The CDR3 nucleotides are TGCGCCAGCAGCGCCGGCCAGGGAAAGAACAATGAGCAGTTCTTC. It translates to CASSAGQGKNNEQFF.